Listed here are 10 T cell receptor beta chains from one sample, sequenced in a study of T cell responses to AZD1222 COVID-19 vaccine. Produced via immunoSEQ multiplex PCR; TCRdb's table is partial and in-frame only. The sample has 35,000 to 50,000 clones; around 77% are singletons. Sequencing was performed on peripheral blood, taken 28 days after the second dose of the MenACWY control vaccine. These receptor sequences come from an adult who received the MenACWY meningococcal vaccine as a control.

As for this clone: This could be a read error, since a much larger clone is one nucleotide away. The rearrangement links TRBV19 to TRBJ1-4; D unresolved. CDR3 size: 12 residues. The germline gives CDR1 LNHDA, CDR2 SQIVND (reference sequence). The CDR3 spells CASNIGGEKLFF. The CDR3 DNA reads TGTGCCAGTAATATAGGTGGTGAAAAACTGTTTTTT.

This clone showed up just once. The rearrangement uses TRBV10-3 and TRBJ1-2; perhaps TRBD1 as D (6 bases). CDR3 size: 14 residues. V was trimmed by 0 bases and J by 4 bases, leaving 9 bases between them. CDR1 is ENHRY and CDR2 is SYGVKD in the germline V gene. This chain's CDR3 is CAISESGGGYGYTF. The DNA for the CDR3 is TGTGCCATCAGTGAGTCAGGGGGAGGCTATGGCTACACCTTC.

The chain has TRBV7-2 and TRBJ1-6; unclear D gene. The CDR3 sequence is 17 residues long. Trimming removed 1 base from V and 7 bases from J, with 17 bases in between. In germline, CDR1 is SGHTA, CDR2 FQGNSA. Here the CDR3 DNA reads TGTGCCAGCAGCTTAGATAGGGAGAGGGCCCGGAATTCACCCCTCCACTTT. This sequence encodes CASSLDRERARNSPLHF.

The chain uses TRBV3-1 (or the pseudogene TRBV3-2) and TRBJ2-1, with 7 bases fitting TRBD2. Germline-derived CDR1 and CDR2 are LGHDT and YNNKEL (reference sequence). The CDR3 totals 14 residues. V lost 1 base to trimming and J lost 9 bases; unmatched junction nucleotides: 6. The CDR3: CASSQGPGGGEQFF. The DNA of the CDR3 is TGTGCCAGCAGCCAAGGACCGGGGGGAGGTGAGCAGTTCTTC.

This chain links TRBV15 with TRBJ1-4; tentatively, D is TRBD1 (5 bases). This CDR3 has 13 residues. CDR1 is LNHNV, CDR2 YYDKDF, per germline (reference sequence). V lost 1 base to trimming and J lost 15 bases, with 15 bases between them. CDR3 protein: CATSRATGGRVFF. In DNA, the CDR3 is TGTGCCACCAGCAGAGCCACTGGGGGGAGGGTGTTTTTT.

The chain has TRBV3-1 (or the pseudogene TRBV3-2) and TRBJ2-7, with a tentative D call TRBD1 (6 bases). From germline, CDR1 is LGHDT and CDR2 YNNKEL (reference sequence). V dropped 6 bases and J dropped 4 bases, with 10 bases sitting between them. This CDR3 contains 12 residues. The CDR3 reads CASSSTGYEQYF. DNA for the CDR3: TGTGCCAGCAGTTCCACAGGGTACGAGCAGTACTTC.

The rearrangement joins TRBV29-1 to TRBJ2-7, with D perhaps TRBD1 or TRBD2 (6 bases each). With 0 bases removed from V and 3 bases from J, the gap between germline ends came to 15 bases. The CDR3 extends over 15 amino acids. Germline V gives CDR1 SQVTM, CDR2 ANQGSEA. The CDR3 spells CSVEEGGPSHYEQYF. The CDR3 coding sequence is TGCAGCGTTGAAGAAGGGGGGCCGTCCCACTACGAGCAGTACTTC.

DNA for the CDR3: TGTGCCAGCAGTTCCCGAGAGGGCTATTCACCCCTCCACTTT. Its translation: CASSSREGYSPLHF. V gene TRBV27 combines with J gene TRBJ1-6; D unresolved. With 4 bases removed from V and 8 bases from J, the gap between germline ends came to 12 bases. Germline loops: CDR1 MNHEY, CDR2 SMNVEV (reference sequence). The CDR3 loop spans 14 amino acids.

CDR3 sequence (DNA): TGCAGCGCGGGACAGGCTAACTATGGCTACACCTTC. Its protein product is CSAGQANYGYTF. V usage is TRBV29-1 and J usage is TRBJ1-2; 8 nucleotides agree with TRBD1. Per germline, CDR1 SQVTM and CDR2 ANQGSEA. V lost 7 bases and J lost 0; bases outside the gene matches: 1. The CDR3 loop spans 12 amino acids.

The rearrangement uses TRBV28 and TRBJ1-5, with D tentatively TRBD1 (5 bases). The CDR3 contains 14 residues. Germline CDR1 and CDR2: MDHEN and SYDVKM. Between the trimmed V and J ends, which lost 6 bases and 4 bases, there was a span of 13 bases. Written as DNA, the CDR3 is TGTGCCAGCAGCAACACGGGGGGGAATCAGCCCCAGCATTTT. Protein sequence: CASSNTGGNQPQHF.